This is a list of T cell receptor beta chains from one sample in a study of blood T cell repertoires in COVID-19. Using immunoSEQ multiplex PCR, the repertoire was profiled, and TCRdb retains in-frame clones only, with some absent. Of about 300,000 clones in the sample, approximately 89% were seen once. Sequenced input: PBMCs or T cells enriched from blood (not recorded which). The receptors originated from a woman aged 18-35 years who had recovered from COVID-19. The CDR3 runs from the conserved cysteine through the conserved F or W. The D gene is left open where the match is weak. Clone sizes are given selectively: once, few, many, or a class where the clone is expanded.

CDR3 protein | CDR3 DNA | J gene | D gene | V gene | clone size
CASSQGALSGNTIYF | TGTGCCAGCAGCCAGGGGGCACTCTCTGGAAACACCATATATTTT | TRBJ1-3 | TRBD1 | TRBV7-9 | -
CATQPQGYQPQHF | TGTGCCACTCAGCCACAGGGTTATCAGCCCCAGCATTTT | TRBJ1-5 | - | TRBV28 | -
CASSTRAGISDTQYF | TGTGCCAGCAGTACTCGGGCAGGGATATCAGATACGCAGTATTTT | TRBJ2-3 | - | TRBV6-5 | -
CASSLAGRKNTEAFF | TGTGCCAGCAGCTTAGCGGGCAGGAAGAACACTGAAGCTTTCTTT | TRBJ1-1 | - | TRBV7-9 | -
CASSQGLASYNEQFF | TGTGCCAGCAGCCAAGGACTAGCCTCCTACAATGAGCAGTTCTTC | TRBJ2-1 | TRBD2 | TRBV3-1/TRBV3-2 | -
CASSPSRGRAGDTQYF | TGTGCCAGCAGCCCCTCGCGCGGGAGGGCCGGAGATACGCAGTATTTT | TRBJ2-3 | TRBD2 | TRBV7-7 | -
CASSLLSGLGSYNEQFF | TGCGCCAGCAGCCTGCTAAGTGGACTCGGCTCCTACAATGAGCAGTTCTTC | TRBJ2-1 | - | TRBV4-1 | few
CASSRSMRYGYTF | TGTGCCAGCAGTCGGAGCATGCGCTATGGCTACACCTTC | TRBJ1-2 | - | TRBV27 | -
CASSQAGVGSPLHF | TGCGCCAGCAGCCAAGCGGGGGTCGGATCACCCCTCCACTTT | TRBJ1-6 | - | TRBV4-3 | -
CASSVGGHPETQYF | TGTGCCAGCAGCGTAGGGGGGCACCCAGAGACCCAGTACTTC | TRBJ2-5 | - | TRBV9 | -
CASRPPGTAHEQYF | TGTGCCAGCAGACCCCCCGGGACAGCCCACGAGCAGTACTTC | TRBJ2-7 | TRBD1 | TRBV27 | -
CASSQPRTSGVNEQFF | TGTGCCAGCAGCCAACCCCGGACTAGCGGGGTTAACGAGCAGTTCTTC | TRBJ2-1 | TRBD2 | TRBV3-1/TRBV3-2 | -
CASSRALAGADTQYF | TGTGCCAGCAGCCGCGCCCTAGCGGGAGCAGATACGCAGTATTTT | TRBJ2-3 | TRBD2 | TRBV7-3 | -
CAWSALTSGRGGEQFF | TGTGCCTGGAGTGCACTGACTAGCGGGAGGGGGGGTGAGCAGTTCTTC | TRBJ2-1 | TRBD2 | TRBV30 | -
CASSFGAGGEDTQYF | TGTGCCAGCAGTTTCGGGGCGGGAGGGGAAGATACGCAGTATTTT | TRBJ2-3 | TRBD2 | TRBV28 | -
CASSLVTGRSEKLFF | TGCGCCAGCAGCTTGGTAACGGGAAGGAGTGAAAAACTGTTTTTT | TRBJ1-4 | - | TRBV5-1 | few
CASSLRGKNSPLHF | TGTGCCAGCAGCCTACGGGGGAAGAATTCACCCCTCCACTTT | TRBJ1-6 | - | TRBV9 | -
CASSRTSNNEQFF | TGTGCCAGCAGCCGGACTAGCAACAATGAGCAGTTCTTC | TRBJ2-1 | TRBD2 | TRBV7-3 | -
CATSRLGQPNQPQHF | TGTGCCACCAGCAGGCTCGGACAGCCAAATCAGCCCCAGCATTTT | TRBJ1-5 | - | TRBV15 | -
CASSTDRALQETQYF | TGTGCCAGCAGTACAGACAGGGCACTTCAAGAGACCCAGTACTTC | TRBJ2-5 | TRBD1 | TRBV2 | -
CASSVVESYNEQFF | TGTGCCAGCAGCGTTGTGGAGTCCTACAATGAGCAGTTCTTC | TRBJ2-1 | - | TRBV9 | -
CASSRTSGGEQFF | TGTGCCAGCAGCAGGACTAGTGGGGGGGAGCAGTTCTTC | TRBJ2-1 | TRBD2 | TRBV6-5 | once
CASSWDRLQPQHF | TGTGCCAGCAGCTGGGACAGGCTGCAGCCCCAGCATTTT | TRBJ1-5 | TRBD1 | TRBV7-2 | -
CASSSRYGDREGTEIYGYTF | TGTGCCAGCAGCTCTCGATATGGGGACAGGGAGGGCACCGAGATATATGGCTACACCTTC | TRBJ1-2 | TRBD1 | TRBV13 | -
CASSPVGEVTEAFF | TGTGCCAGCAGCCCGGTGGGAGAGGTCACTGAAGCTTTCTTT | TRBJ1-1 | - | TRBV3-1/TRBV3-2 | few
CASSASGGPRDTEAFF | TGTGCCAGCAGCGCCTCAGGGGGCCCAAGGGACACTGAAGCTTTCTTT | TRBJ1-1 | TRBD1 | TRBV9 | -
CASSFQDSSYEQYF | TGTGCCAGTAGTTTCCAGGACAGTTCCTACGAGCAGTACTTC | TRBJ2-7 | - | TRBV19 | -
CATSDHWAGQDGETQYF | TGTGCCACCAGTGACCATTGGGCCGGACAGGATGGGGAGACCCAGTACTTC | TRBJ2-5 | TRBD1 | TRBV24-1 | -
CAWRPGGAETQYF | TGTGCCTGGCGACCCGGCGGGGCAGAGACCCAGTACTTC | TRBJ2-5 | - | TRBV30 | -
CASSAPGLAGGRQQYF | TGTGCCAGCAGTGCCCCGGGACTAGCGGGAGGGCGACAGCAGTACTTC | TRBJ2-7 | TRBD2 | TRBV28 | once
CAITRGDGYTF | TGTGCCATCACCCGGGGGGATGGCTACACCTTC | TRBJ1-2 | - | TRBV10-3 | -
CASSYEFPTDTQYF | TGTGCCAGCAGTTACGAGTTCCCCACAGATACGCAGTATTTT | TRBJ2-3 | - | TRBV6-5 | -
CAWSRQGAYEQYF | TGTGCCTGGAGTAGGCAGGGGGCCTACGAGCAGTACTTC | TRBJ2-7 | TRBD1 | TRBV30 | -
CASSLDAGYLRLDFGYEQYF | TGTGCCAGCAGCTTAGATGCGGGGTATTTGCGTCTTGACTTCGGATACGAGCAGTACTTC | TRBJ2-7 | - | TRBV11-2 | -
CASSLAPVGQGGYEQYF | TGCGCCAGCAGCTTGGCTCCCGTGGGGCAGGGCGGCTACGAGCAGTACTTC | TRBJ2-7 | - | TRBV5-1 | -
CASSPEDEKLFF | TGTGCCAGCTCGCCAGAAGATGAAAAACTGTTTTTT | TRBJ1-4 | - | TRBV2 | -
CASSLLDYGYTF | TGCGCCAGCAGCTTGCTAGACTATGGCTACACCTTC | TRBJ1-2 | - | TRBV5-1 | once
CASSWEGGPKNTEAFF | TGCGCCAGCAGCTGGGAGGGGGGCCCCAAGAACACTGAAGCTTTCTTT | TRBJ1-1 | - | TRBV5-1 | -
CASSLGQVPTQYF | TGTGCCAGCAGCTTAGGACAGGTCCCTACGCAGTATTTT | TRBJ2-3 | TRBD1 | TRBV5-8 | -
CASSQGLGSTDTQYF | TGTGCCAGCAGCCAGGGACTAGGGAGCACAGATACGCAGTATTTT | TRBJ2-3 | TRBD2 | TRBV3-1/TRBV3-2 | -
CASCETGDYGYTF | TGTGCCAGTTGCGAAACAGGCGACTATGGCTACACCTTC | TRBJ1-2 | - | TRBV19 | few
CASSESPVPGYTEAFF | TGCGCCAGCAGTGAGTCCCCAGTCCCGGGTTACACTGAAGCTTTCTTT | TRBJ1-1 | - | TRBV10-1 | -
CASSYSLVGVDEQFF | TGTGCCAGCAGTTACTCGCTGGTCGGGGTCGATGAGCAGTTCTTC | TRBJ2-1 | - | TRBV6-2/TRBV6-3 | -
CASSAAGTGEWEQYF | TGTGCCAGCAGCGCTGCCGGGACAGGGGAGTGGGAGCAGTACTTC | TRBJ2-7 | TRBD1 | TRBV4-2 | -
CASSLTAAENTIYF | TGTGCCAGCAGCTTAACGGCGGCCGAAAACACCATATATTTT | TRBJ1-3 | - | TRBV7-2 | -
CASSQDGPGPQHF | TGTGCCAGCAGCCAAGATGGACCGGGACCCCAGCATTTT | TRBJ1-5 | - | TRBV3-1/TRBV3-2 | -
CASSPWTDNYGYTF | TGTGCCAGCAGTCCCTGGACAGACAACTATGGCTACACCTTC | TRBJ1-2 | - | TRBV28 | -
CASGSDRTEAFF | TGCGCCAGCGGAAGTGACAGGACTGAAGCTTTCTTT | TRBJ1-1 | - | TRBV5-1 | -
CASMSSGEVQPQHF | TGTGCCAGTATGTCAAGCGGGGAGGTTCAGCCCCAGCATTTT | TRBJ1-5 | - | TRBV19 | few
CASGPSGGTPRETQYF | TGCGCCAGCGGACCTAGCGGGGGGACACCTCGGGAGACCCAGTACTTC | TRBJ2-5 | TRBD2 | TRBV23-1 | -
CASSAIVQGSEAFF | TGTGCCAGCAGCGCCATCGTTCAGGGAAGTGAAGCTTTCTTT | TRBJ1-1 | - | TRBV5-5 | -
CASRVRGGNTIYF | TGTGCCAGCAGGGTGAGGGGGGGAAACACCATATATTTT | TRBJ1-3 | - | TRBV12-3/TRBV12-4 | -
CAFNGGMDEQYF | TGTGCCTTCAACGGAGGGATGGACGAGCAGTACTTC | TRBJ2-7 | - | TRBV30 | -
CASSVWGDTEAFF | TGTGCCAGCAGTGTTTGGGGGGACACTGAAGCTTTCTTT | TRBJ1-1 | - | TRBV2 | once